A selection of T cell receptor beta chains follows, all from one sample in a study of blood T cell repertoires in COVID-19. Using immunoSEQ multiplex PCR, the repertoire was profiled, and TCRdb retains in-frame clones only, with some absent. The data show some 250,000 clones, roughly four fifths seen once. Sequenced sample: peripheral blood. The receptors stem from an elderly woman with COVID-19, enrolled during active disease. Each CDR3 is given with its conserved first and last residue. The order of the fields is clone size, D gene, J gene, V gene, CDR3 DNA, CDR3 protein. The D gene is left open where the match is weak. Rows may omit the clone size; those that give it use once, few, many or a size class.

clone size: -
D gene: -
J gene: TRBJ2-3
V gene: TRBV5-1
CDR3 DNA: TGCGCCAGCACCGGCGGCGCAGATACGCAGTATTTT
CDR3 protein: CASTGGADTQYF

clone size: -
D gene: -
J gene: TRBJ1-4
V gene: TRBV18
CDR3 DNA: TGTGCCAGCTCACCGGCTCTTAATGAAAAACTGTTTTTT
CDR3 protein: CASSPALNEKLFF

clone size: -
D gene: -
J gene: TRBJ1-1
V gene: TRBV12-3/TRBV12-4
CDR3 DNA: TGTGCCAGCAGTTTAGACAGTTTCTTTGAAGCTTTCTTT
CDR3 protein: CASSLDSFFEAFF

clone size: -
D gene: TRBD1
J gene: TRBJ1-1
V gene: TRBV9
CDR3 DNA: TGTGCCAGCAGCGTAGCTCAAGGACAGGGAATCGCCTTGAACACTGAAGCTTTCTTT
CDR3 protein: CASSVAQGQGIALNTEAFF

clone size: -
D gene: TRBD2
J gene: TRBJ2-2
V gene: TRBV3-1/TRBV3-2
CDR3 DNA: TGTGCCAGCAGTCCCTATAGCGGGGGGGACACCGGGGAGCTGTTTTTT
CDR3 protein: CASSPYSGGDTGELFF

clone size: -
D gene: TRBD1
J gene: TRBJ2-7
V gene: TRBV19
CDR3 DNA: TGTGCCAGTAGTATGGGACAGGGATCCTACGAGCAGTACTTC
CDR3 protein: CASSMGQGSYEQYF

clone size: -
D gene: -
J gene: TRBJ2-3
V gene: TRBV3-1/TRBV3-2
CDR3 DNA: TGTGCCAGCAGCCAAGGAGGCGGGGTGGCAGATACGCAGTATTTT
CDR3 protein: CASSQGGGVADTQYF

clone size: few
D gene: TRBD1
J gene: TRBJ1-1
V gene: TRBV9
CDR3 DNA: TGTGCCAGCAGCAATCAGGGGGGGAACACTGAAGCTTTCTTT
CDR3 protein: CASSNQGGNTEAFF

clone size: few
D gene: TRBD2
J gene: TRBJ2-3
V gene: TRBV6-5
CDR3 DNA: TGTGCCAGCAGTTACTCCAAGCGGGGCCTCGGGCCTCAGTATTTT
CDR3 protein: CASSYSKRGLGPQYF

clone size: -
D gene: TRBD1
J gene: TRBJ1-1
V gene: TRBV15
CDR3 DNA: TGTGCCACCAGCAAACAGGGGGTGAACACTGAAGCTTTCTTT
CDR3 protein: CATSKQGVNTEAFF

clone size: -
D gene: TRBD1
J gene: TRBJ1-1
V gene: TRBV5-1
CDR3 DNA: TGCGCCAGCACCCGACAGGGTAACACTGAAGCTTTCTTT
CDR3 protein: CASTRQGNTEAFF

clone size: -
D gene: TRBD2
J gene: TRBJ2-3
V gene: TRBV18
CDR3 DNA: TGTGCCAGCTCACCTCTCGGACTAGCGGGAGGCACAGATACGCAGTATTTT
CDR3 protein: CASSPLGLAGGTDTQYF

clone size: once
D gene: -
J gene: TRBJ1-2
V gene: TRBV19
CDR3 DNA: TGTGCCAGTAGTACGGAGCAGTACTATGGCTACACCTTC
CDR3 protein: CASSTEQYYGYTF

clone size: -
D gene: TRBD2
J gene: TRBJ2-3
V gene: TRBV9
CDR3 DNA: TGTGCCAGCAGCGTAGCTCTAGCGGAGGGCACAGATACGCAGTATTTT
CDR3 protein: CASSVALAEGTDTQYF

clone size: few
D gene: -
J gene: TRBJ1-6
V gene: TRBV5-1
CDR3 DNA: TGCGCCAGCAGCATACAGGGCGAGAACTCACCCCTCCACTTT
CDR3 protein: CASSIQGENSPLHF

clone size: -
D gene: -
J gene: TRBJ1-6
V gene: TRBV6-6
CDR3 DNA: TGTGCCAGCAGTTACTCGTCCCGCCTCCACTTT
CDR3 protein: CASSYSSRLHF